Below are 32 T cell receptor beta chains sequenced from a single sample in a study of T cells in Graves' hyperthyroidism and ophthalmopathy. RNA transcripts yielded amplified TCR beta CDR3 regions. Initially, a first-round RT-PCR of the TCR CDR3 employed the HTBI primer set. TCRdb used MiXCR to reprocess the multiplex PCR reads, holding one entry per CDR3 protein. The sample shows 500,000 to 750,000 distinct CDR3 sequences, 15% to 19% of them seen only once. Sequencing input: blood. These receptors came from a woman aged 25-40 years with Graves' hyperthyroidism.

This clonotype was seen at least ten times. V is TRBV12-3 or TRBV12-4 and J is TRBJ2-3; D is unresolved. The V end lost 5 bases, the J end lost 0 bases, and 6 bases lay between the germline ends. CDR3 length: 13 residues. The CDR3 reads CASSPDSTDTQYF. DNA of the CDR3: TGTGCCAGCAGTCCGGACAGCACAGATACGCAGTATTTT.

The rearrangement uses TRBV6-2 or TRBV6-3 and TRBJ2-2; 7 bases agree with TRBD2. Germline V gene data show CDR1 as MNHEY and CDR2 as SVGEGT. The CDR3 extends over 17 amino acids. After removal of 5 bases from V and 0 bases from J, the junction contained 9 bases not matched to a gene. The CDR3 loop reads CASSRRESGANTGELFF. The CDR3 DNA is TGTGCCAGCAGTAGGCGGGAGAGCGGGGCGAACACCGGGGAGCTGTTTTTT.

V gene TRBV10-3 combines with J gene TRBJ2-3, with 8 bases aligning to TRBD2. V lost 6 bases to trimming and J lost 0 bases; unmatched junction nucleotides: 8. Per the germline V gene, CDR1 is ENHRY and CDR2 is SYGVKD. The CDR3 totals 16 residues. This CDR3 is CAIRSLLAGSTDTQYF. For the CDR3, the DNA is TGTGCCATCAGGTCTTTGTTAGCGGGAAGCACAGATACGCAGTATTTT.

The chain couples TRBV9 to TRBJ2-1; no clear D. Trimming stripped 3 bases from V and 7 bases from J, with 11 bases between. CDR3 length: 13 residues. Germline V lookup: CDR1 SGDLS, CDR2 YYNGEE. As DNA, the CDR3 is TGTGCCAGCAGCGGGGGTAGTATGAATGAGCAGTTCTTC. Translating it yields CASSGGSMNEQFF.

This clonotype was recorded many times. This rearrangement joins TRBV20-1 to TRBJ2-1, with 8 bases that match TRBD2. CDR1 is DFQATT, CDR2 SNEGSKA, per germline (reference sequence). The CDR3 runs to 16 residues. The V and J ends lost 2 bases and 3 bases, in that order; junction bases with no gene match: 9. The CDR3 coding sequence is TGCAGTGCTAGACTACCCAGCGGGAGTAACTACAATGAGCAGTTCTTC. Amino acid sequence: CSARLPSGSNYNEQFF.

A few counts support this clonotype. The CDR3 DNA sequence: TGTGCCAGCAGCTTGGTCGGGAGGGTGGGGAATGAGCAGTTCTTC. Translation: CASSLVGRVGNEQFF. V is TRBV5-6 and J is TRBJ2-1, with TRBD2 identical over 8 bases. Germline CDR1 SGHDT, CDR2 YYEEEE. The CDR3 has 15 residues. The V gene end was trimmed by 0 bases and the J gene end by 7 bases; junction bases not matched to a gene: 6.

J is TRBJ2-1 and V is TRBV7-9; 10 bases agree with TRBD2. The V gene's germline CDR1 is SEHNR and CDR2 FQNEAQ (reference sequence). J lost 2 bases, V lost 2 bases, and 9 bases had no gene match. This CDR3 contains 18 residues. This chain's CDR3 is CASSLPSGRGGAYNEQFF. The CDR3 nucleotides are TGTGCCAGCAGCTTACCTAGCGGGAGAGGGGGGGCCTACAATGAGCAGTTCTTC.

This clonotype was counted many times. The chain carries TRBV2 and TRBJ2-1; perhaps TRBD2 as D (6 bases). CDR3 length equals 12 residues. The V gene lost 6 bases and the J gene lost 6 bases, with 9 bases spanning the gap. The germline V gene has CDR1 SNHLY and CDR2 FYNNEI. CDR3 nucleotides: TGTGCCAGCAGCCGGGAGAGCAATGAGCAGTTCTTC. Amino acids: CASSRESNEQFF.

This clonotype was seen once. A much bigger clone sits one base away, suggesting this may be a read error. The chain couples TRBV24-1 to TRBJ2-7; TRBD1 matches at 8 bases. The CDR3 length is 15 residues. Germline V gene lookup returns CDR1 KGHDR and CDR2 SFDVKD. CDR3 in DNA: TGTGCCACCAGTGGTCCGTCGACAGGGGCCTACGGGCAGTACTTC. Its protein is CATSGPSTGAYGQYF.

This sequence joins TRBV20-1 and TRBJ2-4; 14 bases are shared with TRBD2. Germline V gene lookup returns CDR1 DFQATT and CDR2 SNEGSKA (reference sequence). The CDR3 has 15 amino acids. Trimming took 3 bases from V and 6 from J; bases not matched to a gene: 4. CDR3 DNA sequence: TGCAGTGCTAGCGGGACTAGCGGGAGTGGAAACATTCAGTACTTC. Translation: CSASGTSGSGNIQYF.

The rearrangement uses TRBV19 and TRBJ2-3; 11 nucleotides match TRBD1. The CDR3 is made up of 15 amino acids. CDR1 LNHDA and CDR2 SQIVND come from the germline V gene (reference sequence). Trimming at V came to 9 bases and at J to 5 bases, leaving 10 bases not matched to a gene. The CDR3 spells CASRDRGKGEDTQYF. CDR3 bases: TGTGCCAGCAGGGACAGGGGGAAGGGGGAAGATACGCAGTATTTT.

There are many counts of this clonotype. The chain uses TRBV20-1 and TRBJ1-2, with 7 bases fitting TRBD1. V lost 3 bases and J lost 7; bases outside the gene matches: 11. This CDR3 has 14 residues. CDR1 is DFQATT and CDR2 is SNEGSKA in the germline V gene (reference sequence). CDR3 DNA sequence: TGCAGTGCTAGGCCCGACGACAGGGCGGGTGGCTACACCTTC. Protein sequence: CSARPDDRAGGYTF.

J is TRBJ2-1 and V is TRBV27, with 11 bases matching TRBD2. CDR1 is MNHEY and CDR2 is SMNVEV in the germline V gene (reference sequence). The CDR3 contains 15 residues. The ends lost 7 bases at V and 6 bases at J; junction bases unmatched: 8. The CDR3 bases are TGTGCCAGCACCGCCGGGACTAGCGGACGCAATGAGCAGTTCTTC. This codes for CASTAGTSGRNEQFF.

This clonotype has ten or more counts. The rearrangement links TRBV28 to TRBJ2-7; 13 bases agree with TRBD2. The CDR3 length is 20 residues. The V gene's germline CDR1 is MDHEN and CDR2 SYDVKM. V lost 2 bases, J lost 2 bases, and 15 bases stayed unmatched. The CDR3 loop reads CASSLGGLAGRNRGTYEQYF. CDR3 DNA sequence: TGTGCCAGCAGTTTAGGGGGACTAGCGGGACGGAACCGTGGAACCTACGAGCAGTACTTC.

This clonotype was seen ten or more times. At one of its ends the junction is not consistent with the germline gene, which may arise from a read error. The gene calls are TRBV5-1 and TRBJ2-1, with TRBD1 matching over 9 bases. CDR3 length: 15 residues. Per the germline V gene, CDR1 is SGHRS and CDR2 is YFSETQ. CDR3 residues: CASSLGDREYNEQFF. The CDR3 DNA reads as TGCGCCAGCAGCTTGGGGGACAGGGAGTACAATGAACAGTTCTTC. Combining the CDR3 with reference TRBV5-1 and TRBJ2-1 gives the whole variable domain KAGVTQTPRYLIKTRGQQVTLSCSPISGHRSVSWYQQTPGQGLQFLFEYFSETQRNKGNFPGRFSGRQFSNSRSEMNVSTLELGDSALYLCASSLGDREYNEQFFGPGTRLTVL.

This clonotype was observed many times. CDR3 DNA sequence: TGCAGCGTTGAGGGACAGGGGGTTGCCTACGAGCAGTACTTC. It translates to CSVEGQGVAYEQYF. The chain couples TRBV29-1 to TRBJ2-7; 11 nucleotides agree with TRBD1. This CDR3 has 14 amino acids. The germline gives CDR1 SQVTM, CDR2 ANQGSEA. With 3 bases clipped from V and 2 bases from J, the junction kept 3 bases outside the gene matches.

This rearrangement joins TRBV20-1 to TRBJ2-5; D not resolved. The CDR3 sequence is 10 residues long. The germline V gene encodes CDR1 DFQATT and CDR2 SNEGSKA (reference sequence). V was cut by 5 bases and J by 5 bases, with 6 bases left in between. The CDR3 spells CSAWSETQYF. The CDR3 DNA reads TGCAGTGCTTGGTCCGAGACCCAGTACTTC.

This clonotype has ten or more counts. The gene calls are TRBV20-1 and TRBJ1-2, with TRBD1 matching over 9 bases. This CDR3 region has 14 residues. V lost 2 bases to trimming and J lost 4 bases; unmatched junction nucleotides: 5. Germline CDR1 DFQATT, CDR2 SNEGSKA (reference sequence). The CDR3 nucleotides read TGCAGTGCTAGATCGGACAGGGGTGGCTATGGCTACACCTTC. It is translated as CSARSDRGGYGYTF.

The chain recombines TRBV20-1 with TRBJ2-1; 8 positions match TRBD2. CDR3 length: 14 residues. V lost 8 bases, J lost 6 bases, and 12 bases stayed unmatched. Germline CDR1 is DFQATT and CDR2 is SNEGSKA (reference sequence). In DNA form, the CDR3 reads TGCAGTTTGTTCGGGAGGGCCGCTGGCAATGAGCAGTTCTTC. Its translation is CSLFGRAAGNEQFF.

The sample holds many counts of this clonotype. The chain joins TRBV3-1 to TRBJ1-3, with a tentative D call TRBD1 (5 bases). V shed 0 bases and J shed 3 bases, with 12 bases lying between them. Germline V gene data show CDR1 as LGHDT and CDR2 as YNNKEL (reference sequence). The CDR3 is made up of 16 amino acids. For the CDR3, the DNA is TGTGCCAGCAGCCAAGATCACCGGGGGGGTGGAAACACCATATATTTT. Residues: CASSQDHRGGGNTIYF.

The V and J genes are TRBV13 and TRBJ2-1; TRBD1 agrees at 10 bases. The CDR3 contains 15 residues. Germline V gene data show CDR1 as PRHDT and CDR2 as FYEKMQ (reference sequence). With 5 bases clipped from V and 8 bases from J, the junction kept 9 bases outside the gene matches. The CDR3 sequence: CASSNSGTGDHEQFF. For the CDR3, the DNA is TGTGCCAGCAGCAATTCAGGGACAGGGGACCATGAGCAGTTCTTC.

The sample holds many counts of this clonotype. The V and J genes are TRBV28 and TRBJ1-2, with a possible D match to TRBD1 (6 bases). The CDR3 is 14 amino acids. V lost 3 bases and J 3 bases, leaving 11 bases between the germline ends. Germline V gene sequence: CDR1 MDHEN, CDR2 SYDVKM. The CDR3 here is CASSFSGVDYGYTF. The CDR3 DNA sequence: TGTGCCAGCAGTTTTTCAGGGGTCGACTATGGCTACACCTTC.

This clonotype was seen repeatedly, ten times or more. The chain combines TRBV7-3 with TRBJ2-3; D remains ambiguous. Looked up from germline, CDR1 is SGHTA and CDR2 is FQGTGA. The CDR3 is 14 residues long. Deletions cut 0 bases from V and 3 bases from J, with 7 bases between. The CDR3 is CASSLTFATDTQYF. The DNA of the CDR3 is TGTGCCAGCAGCTTAACCTTCGCTACAGATACGCAGTATTTT.

The gene calls are TRBV20-1 and TRBJ1-1; D ambiguous. CDR1 and CDR2 (germline): DFQATT, SNEGSKA (reference sequence). This CDR3 is built from 12 residues. Trimming removed 2 bases at V and 4 bases at J, with 8 bases between. For the CDR3, the DNA is TGCAGTGCTAGATCGCCATCCACTGAAGCTTTCTTT. Translation: CSARSPSTEAFF.

The J gene is TRBJ2-2, the V gene TRBV6-5; TRBD2 agrees at 7 bases. The CDR3 contains 16 residues. V was pared by 2 bases and J by 0 bases, with 3 bases of the junction left unmatched. Germline V gives CDR1 MNHEY, CDR2 SVGAGI. CDR3 loop: CASSYTSATNTGELFF. The CDR3 DNA is TGTGCCAGCAGTTACACTAGCGCCACGAACACCGGGGAGCTGTTTTTT.

The chain couples TRBV28 to TRBJ2-1; 7 bases are shared with TRBD1. The CDR3 extends over 16 amino acids. Trimming took 3 bases from V and 0 from J; bases not matched to a gene: 5. The germline V gene encodes CDR1 MDHEN and CDR2 SYDVKM. CDR3 DNA: TGTGCCAGCAGTTTGACAGGGCGGTACTCCTACAATGAGCAGTTCTTC. It codes for CASSLTGRYSYNEQFF.

The chain links TRBV10-2 to TRBJ2-5; D perhaps matches TRBD1 (5 bases). V lost 6 bases and J 3 bases, leaving 11 bases between the germline ends. Per the germline V gene, CDR1 is WSHSY and CDR2 is SAAADI. The CDR3 consists of 13 residues. CDR3 sequence (DNA): TGCGCCAGCAGGAAACAGGTGGAAGAGACCCAGTACTTC. Translation gives CASRKQVEETQYF.

This clonotype was counted only a few times. The V call is TRBV30, the J call TRBJ1-1; 7 positions match TRBD1. The CDR3 length is 14 residues. Unmatched junction bases numbered 10, after V lost 8 bases and J lost 1 base. Germline V gene sequence: CDR1 GTSNPN, CDR2 SVGIG (reference sequence). The CDR3 bases are TGTGCCGGCGACAGGGAAGGGTCGAACACTGAAGCTTTCTTT. This encodes CAGDREGSNTEAFF.

This clonotype was picked up a small number of times. The chain uses TRBV27 and TRBJ2-2; 8 positions agree with TRBD2. This CDR3 has 14 amino acids. J lost 7 bases, V lost 7 bases, and 8 bases had no gene match. The V gene's germline CDR1 is MNHEY and CDR2 SMNVEV (reference sequence). The CDR3 here is CASTRREAVGELFF. The CDR3 DNA reads TGTGCCAGCACCCGGCGGGAGGCGGTCGGGGAGCTGTTTTTT.

The rearrangement links TRBV6-1 to TRBJ2-1; TRBD1 matches 11 bases. Germline CDR1 is MNHNS and CDR2 is SASEGT. V lost 6 bases, J lost 6 bases, and 7 bases stayed unmatched. This CDR3 has 15 residues. CDR3 protein: CASRQGQGAINEQFF. The DNA for the CDR3 is TGTGCCAGCAGGCAAGGACAGGGGGCAATCAATGAGCAGTTCTTC.

In its sample, this clonotype was seen many times. The chain uses TRBV29-1 and TRBJ2-1; D not certain. This CDR3 has 13 amino acids. Trimming cost V 1 base and J 7 bases, with 11 bases left between them. The germline CDR1 and CDR2 sequences are SQVTM and ANQGSEA. CDR3 DNA: TGCAGCGTTGAAGGCATCTTACTGAATGAGCAGTTCTTC. This translates into CSVEGILLNEQFF.

The V gene is TRBV28, the J gene TRBJ2-3, with a weak D call TRBD1 (5 bases). The V and J ends lost 6 bases and 4 bases respectively, with 17 bases between them. Germline CDR1 MDHEN, CDR2 SYDVKM. This CDR3 comprises 15 residues. The CDR3, as DNA: TGTGCCAGCAGCCGCGAGCAGGGATTTTCAGATACGCAGTATTTT. Its protein product is CASSREQGFSDTQYF.